The 26 T cell receptor beta chains below come from one sample, sequenced in a study of metastatic and nonmetastatic thyroid tumors. Thyroid surgery was preceded by no treatment in any patient. TCRdb recomputed clones from the PCR reads via MiXCR. Among roughly 41,000 clones, roughly a sixth were seen once, and the ten largest hold approximately 3.8%. Sequencing was performed on blood. These receptors came from a female donor with papillary thyroid cancer or a benign thyroid nodule (not recorded which). Some clones in this sample may be carry-over from other donors' samples.

This clone was found many times. The rearrangement uses TRBV28 and TRBJ2-5, with 12 bases matching TRBD2. Per germline, CDR1 MDHEN and CDR2 SYDVKM. This CDR3 is built from 18 residues. V dropped 3 bases and J dropped 0; count of bases not matched to a gene: 8. The CDR3 protein is CASSFSSGGAVNQETQYF. CDR3 sequence (DNA): TGTGCCAGCAGTTTTTCTAGCGGGGGGGCAGTAAACCAAGAGACCCAGTACTTC.

Here the CDR3 reads CAGSPTSGRYEQFF. The DNA for the CDR3 is TGCGCTGGCAGCCCGACTAGCGGGAGATATGAGCAGTTCTTC. The rearrangement joins TRBV5-1 to TRBJ2-1, with 12 positions matching TRBD2. Germline-derived CDR1 and CDR2 are SGHRS and YFSETQ. CDR3 length equals 14 residues.

In its sample, this clone was seen many times. The chain links TRBV20-1 to TRBJ2-3; TRBD2 agrees at 7 bases. The V gene end was trimmed by 6 bases and the J gene end by 0 bases; junction bases not matched to a gene: 3. The CDR3 runs 13 residues. Germline CDR1 reads DFQATT; CDR2 reads SNEGSKA (reference sequence). This chain's CDR3 is CSALSGSTDTQYF. CDR3 coding DNA: TGCAGTGCCCTTAGCGGGAGCACAGATACGCAGTATTTT.

This clone was observed many times. V and J are TRBV18 and TRBJ1-1; D gene unclear. V lost 3 bases to trimming and J lost 0 bases, with 11 bases between them. The CDR3 is 15 residues long. Germline CDR1 and CDR2: KGHSH and LQKENI. This CDR3 reads CASSPGRSLNTEAFF. Here the CDR3 DNA reads TGTGCCAGCTCACCGGGAAGGAGCTTGAACACTGAAGCTTTCTTT.

This clone was recorded at least ten times. The chain links TRBV27 to TRBJ1-5; the D is unclear. Germline CDR1 MNHEY, CDR2 SMNVEV (reference sequence). Trimming removed 5 bases at V and 3 bases at J, with 5 bases between. The CDR3 runs 12 residues. The CDR3 loop reads CASSKNNQPQHF. The DNA for the CDR3 is TGTGCCAGCAGTAAGAACAATCAGCCCCAGCATTTT.

This clone was detected many times. The J gene is TRBJ2-7, the V gene TRBV11-2; unclear D gene. This CDR3 is built from 12 residues. V was pared by 2 bases and J by 5 bases, with 7 bases between. CDR1 SGHAT and CDR2 FQNNGV come from the germline V gene. The CDR3 sequence: CASSLRIDEQYF. CDR3 nucleotides: TGTGCCAGCAGCTTAAGAATCGACGAGCAGTACTTC.

The chain combines TRBV12-3 or TRBV12-4 with TRBJ2-7; D might be TRBD1 (6 bases). V lost 7 bases, J lost 0 bases, and 13 bases lay in between. The CDR3 length is 14 residues. As DNA, the CDR3 is TGTGCCAGCACCCCAGGGGCGACCTCCTACGAGCAGTACTTC. It translates to CASTPGATSYEQYF.

In its sample, this clone ranks as medium-sized (0.01 to 0.1%). The rearrangement uses TRBV19 and TRBJ2-3, with D uncertain. The germline V and J ends were trimmed by 5 bases and 3 bases, with 6 bases remaining between them. There are 12 residues in the CDR3. CDR1 is LNHDA and CDR2 is SQIVND in the germline V gene (reference sequence). As DNA, the CDR3 is TGTGCCAGTAGTCTAGGGACAGATACGCAGTATTTT. It encodes CASSLGTDTQYF.

The genes are TRBV19 and TRBJ1-5; 7 nucleotides align to TRBD1. The V segment lost 5 bases and the J segment 4 bases; nucleotides outside the gene matches: 8. Germline loops: CDR1 LNHDA, CDR2 SQIVND (reference sequence). This CDR3 has 15 residues. This CDR3 is CASSVYRGRNQPQHF. The CDR3 coding sequence is TGTGCCAGTAGTGTGTACAGGGGACGGAATCAGCCCCAGCATTTT.

This clone came up many times. The chain recombines TRBV12-3 or TRBV12-4 with TRBJ1-2, with 7 nucleotides matching TRBD1. CDR3 size: 14 residues. Trimming at V came to 6 bases and at J to 1 base, leaving 5 bases not matched to a gene. The CDR3 protein is CASSGTGVNYGYTF. CDR3 nucleotide sequence: TGTGCCAGCAGCGGAACAGGGGTTAACTATGGCTACACCTTC.

This clone has just a few counts. The CDR3 does not close with the conserved phenylalanine or tryptophan, likely indicating a read error. It is unclear where the CDR3 begins or ends on the DNA, so no DNA is shown, and the CDR3 is as TCRdb lists it. V is TRBV7-3 and J is TRBJ2-6; no DNA check was done on the table's D call, TRBD2. The CDR3 length equals 8 residues, ends included. CDR1 SGHTA and CDR2 FQGTGA come from the germline V gene. The CDR3 is CASSFLAA.

This sequence joins TRBV20-1 and TRBJ1-5, with D perhaps matching TRBD1 (5 bases). The CDR3 length is 16 residues. Trimming cost V 3 bases and J 0 bases, with 15 bases left between them. Germline V gene sequence: CDR1 DFQATT, CDR2 SNEGSKA (reference sequence). The CDR3 sequence: CSARGVDKYSNQPQHF. DNA for the CDR3: TGCAGTGCTAGGGGGGTGGATAAATATAGCAATCAGCCCCAGCATTTT.

The chain has TRBV10-3 and TRBJ1-2; no reliable D call. With 4 bases removed from V and 8 bases from J, the gap between germline ends came to 14 bases. The CDR3 spans 13 residues. The germline V gene encodes CDR1 ENHRY and CDR2 SYGVKD. The CDR3: CAISVDLAGGYTF. DNA for the CDR3: TGTGCCATCAGTGTAGACCTGGCGGGGGGCTACACCTTC.

This clone was recorded at least ten times. The chain couples TRBV19 to TRBJ1-1; 10 bases agree with TRBD1. The CDR3 contains 14 residues. Per germline, CDR1 LNHDA and CDR2 SQIVND (reference sequence). V dropped 6 bases and J dropped 4; count of bases not matched to a gene: 5. This CDR3 is CASSPGQGSTEAFF. The CDR3 DNA reads as TGTGCCAGTAGCCCGGGACAGGGGTCCACTGAAGCTTTCTTT.

Details on this clone: At one end, the junction sequence differs from germline, possibly due to a read error. Other DNA sequences within the sample encode an identical CDR3. The genes are TRBV7-8 and TRBJ1-5; D might be TRBD1 (6 bases). The CDR3 has 16 residues. Germline V lookup: CDR1 SGHVS, CDR2 FQNEAQ. CDR3: CASSSRRTDSNQPQHF. CDR3 nucleotides: TGTGCCAGCAGCTCACGGAGGACAGATAGCAATCAGCCACAGCATTTT.

This clone was detected many times. The rearrangement joins TRBV15 to TRBJ1-5; 9 positions match TRBD1. This CDR3 contains 12 residues. Germline CDR1 is LNHNV and CDR2 is YYDKDF (reference sequence). Trimming took 9 bases from V and 5 from J; bases not matched to a gene: 2. CDR3 amino acids: CATGTGYQPQHF. The CDR3 DNA reads TGTGCCACAGGGACAGGGTATCAGCCCCAGCATTTT.

This clone was seen many times. The CDR3 DNA sequence: TGTGCCAGCTCACCACGGGACAGGGTCGCGACTGAAGCTTTCTTT. Translating it yields CASSPRDRVATEAFF. This chain joins TRBV18 and TRBJ1-1; 9 positions agree with TRBD1. V dropped 1 base and J dropped 5; count of bases not matched to a gene: 5. The CDR3 length is 15 residues. Germline lookup yields CDR1 KGHSH and CDR2 LQKENI.

This clone was seen a handful of times. The same CDR3 also results from other DNA sequences found in this sample. The V call is TRBV28, the J call TRBJ1-5; no definite D call. CDR3 length: 13 amino acids. Germline V CDR1 and CDR2: MDHEN, SYDVKM. V shed 3 bases and J shed 7 bases, with 10 bases lying between them. The CDR3 nucleotides are TGTGCCAGCAGTTTGGCTGGCGGACAGCCCCAGCATTTT. The encoded protein is CASSLAGGQPQHF. The full variable domain, in which reference TRBV28 and TRBJ1-5 provide the parts outside the CDR3, is DVKVTQSSRYLVKRTGEKVFLECVQDMDHENMFWYRQDPGLGLRLIYFSYDVKMKEKGDIPEGYSVSREKKERFSLILESASTNQTSMYLCASSLAGGQPQHFGDGTRLSIL.

This clone showed up many times. J is TRBJ2-2 and V is TRBV12-5; D not resolved. Trimming left V 7 bases short and J 0 bases short, with 21 bases between. Germline V CDR1 and CDR2: LGHNT, FRNRAP. This CDR3 contains 18 residues. The CDR3 loop reads CASAADQWGSTNTGELFF. The CDR3 DNA sequence: TGTGCTAGTGCCGCAGATCAATGGGGTAGCACGAACACCGGGGAGCTGTTTTTT.

This clone was found many times. The V gene is TRBV4-1, the J gene TRBJ2-7, with a tentative D call TRBD1 (6 bases). The germline V gene encodes CDR1 MGHRA and CDR2 YSYEKL. The length of the CDR3 is 16 residues. V was cut by 1 base and J by 5 bases, with 18 bases left in between. The CDR3 loop is CASSQGTGTLAHEQYF. CDR3 sequence (DNA): TGCGCCAGCAGCCAAGGGACCGGGACACTCGCGCACGAGCAGTACTTC.

J is TRBJ1-4 and V is TRBV2; D unclear. Germline CDR1 and CDR2: SNHLY and FYNNEI. This CDR3 spans 17 amino acids. Trimming cost V 10 bases and J 12 bases, with 33 bases left between them. This CDR3 reads CAISLLHPQDGGAELFF. DNA for the CDR3: TGTGCCATCAGCTTACTCCACCCTCAAGACGGCGGTGCGGAACTGTTTTTT.

Sample share makes this clone medium-sized (0.01 to 0.1%). CDR3 in DNA: TGTGCCAGTAGGGCAGGGATGGATCCCCTCCACTTT. Translating gives CASRAGMDPLHF. The V gene is TRBV19, the J gene TRBJ1-6, with a tentative D call TRBD1 (5 bases). There are 12 residues in the CDR3. Trimming shortened V by 6 bases and J by 13 bases, and 13 bases separated the two germline ends. Germline assignment: CDR1 LNHDA and CDR2 SQIVND (reference sequence).

This clone has at least ten counts. The V gene is TRBV28, the J gene TRBJ1-3; 10 bases align to TRBD1. Germline values: CDR1 MDHEN, CDR2 SYDVKM. The CDR3 loop spans 14 amino acids. The V segment lost 4 bases and the J segment 3 bases; nucleotides outside the gene matches: 0. The CDR3: CASSWDRGGNTIYF. The CDR3 coding sequence is TGTGCCAGCAGTTGGGACAGGGGTGGAAACACCATATATTTT.

The chain couples TRBV25-1 to TRBJ2-5; 14 bases align to TRBD2. The CDR3 extends over 20 amino acids. From germline, CDR1 is MGHDK and CDR2 SYGVNS. The trim removed 6 bases at V and 0 bases at J, leaving 15 bases unmatched. The DNA for the CDR3 is TGTGCCAGCAGCCTTGGGATGGGACTAGCGGGGGCCCAGTACCAAGAGACCCAGTACTTC. Its translation is CASSLGMGLAGAQYQETQYF.

With respect to this clone: The sample carries other DNA sequences with the same CDR3. V usage is TRBV5-4 and J usage is TRBJ1-4, with no clear D. CDR3 length equals 13 residues. V was shortened by 8 bases and J by 8 bases, with 16 bases between the two germline ends. Germline V gene sequence: CDR1 SGHNT, CDR2 YYREEE (reference sequence). CDR3 protein: CASSTPTIEKLFF. In DNA, the CDR3 is TGTGCCAGTAGCACCCCGACAATAGAAAAACTGTTTTTT.

The chain links TRBV30 to TRBJ1-5; TRBD1 matches at 7 bases. Germline loops: CDR1 GTSNPN, CDR2 SVGIG (reference sequence). V gave up 2 bases and J gave up 7 bases; unmatched junction bases: 8. CDR3 length equals 14 residues. This CDR3 is CAWSRGGQYQPQHF. In nucleotides, the CDR3 is TGTGCCTGGAGTAGGGGGGGACAGTACCAGCCCCAGCATTTT.